A selection of T cell receptor beta chains follows, all from one sample in a study of cytomegalovirus exposure and HLA in healthy donors. Assay: immunoSEQ multiplex PCR; the TCRdb copy retains only in-frame clones and omits some. The profile shows 180,000 or so clones, 70% to 80% of them singletons. The sample comprised PBMCs. The source is a male donor in good health and CMV-seronegative. Both conserved end residues are part of each CDR3. D genes are given only for firm matches. Clone sizes are given selectively: once, few, many, or a class where the clone is expanded.

V	D	J	size	CDR3	DNA
TRBV6-1	NA	TRBJ1-2	once	CASIRTGTYYGYTF	TGTGCCAGCATTCGAACCGGGACATACTATGGCTACACCTTC
TRBV10-3	NA	TRBJ2-3	NA	CATVDTTRSSTDTQYF	TGTGCCACCGTCGATACTACCCGTTCAAGCACAGATACGCAGTATTTT
TRBV19	TRBD1	TRBJ1-6	NA	CASSIGDSLNSPLHF	TGTGCCAGTAGTATCGGGGACAGCTTAAATTCACCCCTCCACTTT
TRBV27	TRBD1	TRBJ2-7	few	CASSPGTGTSSYEQYF	TGTGCCAGCAGTCCGGGGACAGGGACGAGCTCCTACGAGCAGTACTTC
TRBV7-9	NA	TRBJ1-2	NA	CASSSGDDPVYGYTF	TGTGCCAGCAGCTCAGGGGACGACCCCGTCTATGGCTACACCTTC
TRBV27	TRBD2	TRBJ2-3	few	CASSLTSGGTTDTQYF	TGTGCCAGCAGTTTAACTAGCGGGGGGACCACAGATACGCAGTATTTT
TRBV27	NA	TRBJ1-1	NA	CASSLGQMNTEAFF	TGTGCCAGCAGCCTGGGGCAGATGAACACTGAAGCTTTCTTT
TRBV6-6	TRBD1	TRBJ2-7	few	CASRLTGDSYEQYF	TGTGCCAGCAGGCTTACAGGGGACTCCTACGAGCAGTACTTC
TRBV2	TRBD1	TRBJ2-7	NA	CASRPGGSYEQYF	TGTGCCAGCAGACCAGGGGGATCCTACGAGCAGTACTTC
TRBV7-7	TRBD2	TRBJ2-3	NA	CATSASGGRPQYF	TGTGCCACCTCTGCTTCGGGGGGACGTCCGCAGTATTTT
TRBV9	TRBD1	TRBJ1-2	few	CASTSSGQANYGYTF	TGTGCCAGCACGTCCTCGGGACAGGCGAACTATGGCTACACCTTC
TRBV30	NA	TRBJ1-5	once	CAWSVTDNQPQHF	TGTGCCTGGAGTGTAACAGACAATCAGCCCCAGCATTTT
TRBV7-9	NA	TRBJ1-5	once	CASSPSNQPQHF	TGTGCCAGCAGCCCCTCCAATCAGCCCCAGCATTTT